This passage covers 30 T cell receptor beta chains from one sample sequenced in a study of regulatory T cells in long-lasting Graves disease. Arm-PCR of CDR3 regions and iRepertoire HTBI primers were used to build TCR beta libraries. TCRdb fed the multiplex PCR reads into MiXCR, producing one record per CDR3 protein. The repertoire includes 400,000 to 500,000 distinct CDR3 sequences, 14% to 15% of them detected once, and 15% to 20% sits in the top ten. The time point was: newly diagnosed GD, antithyroid drugs for less than 3 months. Extracted RNA from PBMCs served as the source of the TCR library. This same sample was also taken into another study, of T cells in Graves' hyperthyroidism and ophthalmopathy.

Material: peripheral blood mononuclear cells (PBMCs), obtained at new diagnosis, from a patient treated with antithyroid drugs. These receptors were taken from a woman aged 25 to 45 with Graves disease.

This clonotype was seen at least ten times. This rearrangement joins TRBV11-1 to TRBJ2-1, with 7 bases lining up with TRBD1. CDR3 size: 15 residues. Germline values: CDR1 SGHAT, CDR2 FQDESV (reference sequence). V lost 5 bases and J lost 4; bases outside the gene matches: 8. The CDR3 DNA sequence: TGTGCCAGCAGCCGCGTTGGGACAGCTTACAATGAGCAGTTCTTC. It codes for CASSRVGTAYNEQFF. The full variable domain, with the rest looked up from reference TRBV11-1 and TRBJ2-1, is EAEVAQSPRYKITEKSQAVAFWCDPISGHATLYWYRQILGQGPELLVQFQDESVVDDSQLPKDRFSAERLKGVDSTLKIQPAELGDSAMYLCASSRVGTAYNEQFFGPGTRLTVL.

This clonotype was counted a few times. V is TRBV19 and J is TRBJ1-2; D ambiguous. Germline lookup yields CDR1 LNHDA and CDR2 SQIVND (reference sequence). Trimming removed 3 bases from V and 6 bases from J, with 14 bases in between. This CDR3 is 14 amino acids long. The CDR3 spells CASSIAGMVNGYTF. For the CDR3, the DNA is TGTGCCAGTAGTATCGCAGGAATGGTCAATGGCTACACCTTC.

Comment on this clonotype: A far larger clone is one nucleotide away, so this likely arose from a read error. The chain has TRBV20-1 and TRBJ2-7; TRBD1 or TRBD2 may be the D gene (6 bases each). The CDR3 covers 17 residues. Per germline, CDR1 DFQATT and CDR2 SNEGSKA (reference sequence). V was trimmed by 0 bases and J by 7 bases, leaving 25 bases between them. The CDR3 region is CSARDQRISSGGNEQYF. The CDR3 coding sequence is TGCAGTGCTAGAGATCAGCGTATAAGCTCCGGGGGCAATGAGCAGTACTTC.

The chain couples TRBV4-1 to TRBJ2-1; TRBD2 aligns across 10 bases. Germline V CDR1 and CDR2: MGHRA, YSYEKL. V lost 1 base and J lost 1; bases outside the gene matches: 7. There are 18 residues in the CDR3. The CDR3 region has the DNA TGCGCCAGCAGCCAAGGATTAGCGGGAGGCCCTTCCTACAATGAGCAGTTCTTC. Residues: CASSQGLAGGPSYNEQFF.

This clonotype has at least ten counts. The V gene is TRBV18, the J gene TRBJ2-2; D perhaps matches TRBD2 (6 bases). CDR1 and CDR2 from the germline V gene are KGHSH and LQKENI. Trimming pared 1 base from V and 0 bases from J, leaving 15 bases between. This CDR3 contains 18 residues. CDR3 loop: CASSPLSISGPNTGELFF. CDR3 nucleotide sequence: TGTGCCAGCTCACCACTTAGTATCAGCGGGCCGAACACCGGGGAGCTGTTTTTT.

This clonotype was recorded at least ten times. The V gene is TRBV9, the J gene TRBJ1-3; D is ambiguous. This CDR3 spans 13 amino acids. Germline V gene sequence: CDR1 SGDLS, CDR2 YYNGEE. The V gene lost 5 bases and the J gene lost 0 bases, with 6 bases spanning the gap. This chain's CDR3 is CASRESSGNTIYF. In DNA, the CDR3 is TGTGCCAGCAGAGAGAGCTCTGGAAACACCATATATTTT.

The chain has TRBV5-5 and TRBJ2-7; a possible D gene is TRBD2 (6 bases). CDR1 is SGHKS and CDR2 is YYEKEE in the germline V gene (reference sequence). This CDR3 spans 15 amino acids. The germline V and J ends were trimmed by 3 bases and 3 bases, with 16 bases remaining between them. CDR3 in DNA: TGTGCCAGCAGCTCAAAAGGGACGGACTACTACGAGCAGTACTTC. Translating gives CASSSKGTDYYEQYF.

A note on this clonotype: This may be a read error, as it is one base from a much larger clone. The genes are TRBV29-1 and TRBJ2-1; weak D call: TRBD1 (5 bases). The J call may not be correct, given that the DNA end is closer to TRBJ2-7. The CDR3 is 16 residues long. Germline CDR1 is SQVTM and CDR2 is ANQGSEA. CDR3 nucleotide sequence: TGCAGCGTTGAAGATCAAGGGGTCTTCTCCTACAATGAGCAGTACTTC. Translation gives CSVEDQGVFSYNEQYF.

This clonotype has at least ten counts. This chain joins TRBV10-3 and TRBJ2-3; 8 bases agree with TRBD2. Germline V lookup: CDR1 ENHRY, CDR2 SYGVKD. The CDR3 is made up of 15 amino acids. The V and J ends lost 4 bases and 7 bases, in that order; junction bases with no gene match: 10. CDR3 residues: CAISGGGLVGNTQYF. CDR3 coding DNA: TGTGCCATCAGTGGGGGGGGACTAGTTGGAAATACGCAGTATTTT.

CDR3 region: CSARLAGSNEQFF. CDR3 sequence (DNA): TGCAGTGCTCGACTAGCGGGATCCAATGAGCAGTTCTTC. The chain is built from TRBV20-1 and TRBJ2-1; 11 bases map to TRBD2. The germline V gene encodes CDR1 DFQATT and CDR2 SNEGSKA (reference sequence). The CDR3 loop spans 13 amino acids. V was clipped by 5 bases and J by 6 bases; unmatched bases: 3.

This clonotype was seen repeatedly, ten times or more. The rearrangement joins TRBV20-1 to TRBJ1-2, with 8 bases matching TRBD1. This CDR3 contains 12 residues. Trimming removed 4 bases from V and 8 bases from J; junction bases left unmatched: 6. CDR1 is DFQATT, CDR2 SNEGSKA, per germline (reference sequence). The CDR3 sequence: CSAKTGGEGYTF. The CDR3 bases are TGCAGTGCTAAAACAGGGGGGGAAGGCTACACCTTC.

This clonotype was counted at least ten times. The chain couples TRBV7-8 to TRBJ2-7, with D tentatively TRBD1 (6 bases). The CDR3 extends over 13 amino acids. V was pared by 1 base and J by 7 bases, with 11 bases between. Germline CDR1 is SGHVS and CDR2 is FQNEAQ. The CDR3 DNA sequence: TGTGCCAGCAGCTTAGGGGACATCACAGAGCAGTACTTC. It codes for CASSLGDITEQYF.

This rearrangement joins TRBV27 to TRBJ1-5; D not resolved. Germline loops: CDR1 MNHEY, CDR2 SMNVEV (reference sequence). The CDR3 is made up of 14 amino acids. The ends were cut back, 6 bases at V and 2 bases at J, with 11 bases in the middle. Here the CDR3 DNA reads TGTGCCAGCAGGGCCCAGTATGGCAATCAGCCCCAGCATTTT. Protein: CASRAQYGNQPQHF.

This chain links TRBV11-2 with TRBJ2-1, with 14 bases aligning to TRBD2. The V gene's germline CDR1 is SGHAT and CDR2 FQNNGV. The CDR3 has 19 residues. V dropped 0 bases and J dropped 0; count of bases not matched to a gene: 4. In DNA, the CDR3 is TGTGCCAGCAGCTTAGAGGGAGGACTAGCGGGGGGCTCCTACAATGAGCAGTTCTTC. Protein product: CASSLEGGLAGGSYNEQFF.

This clonotype was found many times. The chain uses TRBV7-9 and TRBJ1-1, with 7 nucleotides matching TRBD1. V lost 10 bases, J lost 7 bases, and 15 bases stayed unmatched. The CDR3 spans 14 residues. In germline, CDR1 is SEHNR, CDR2 FQNEAQ (reference sequence). CDR3 sequence: CATLPRQGRGEAFF. The DNA of the CDR3 is TGTGCCACCCTCCCGAGACAGGGACGAGGTGAAGCTTTCTTT. Supplemented by reference TRBV7-9 and TRBJ1-1, the full variable domain reads DTGVSQNPRHKITKRGQNVTFRCDPISEHNRLYWYRQTLGQGPEFLTYFQNEAQLEKSRLLSDRFSAERPKGSFSTLEIQRTEQGDSAMYLCATLPRQGRGEAFFGQGTRLTVV.

Many counts were recorded for this clonotype. The chain recombines TRBV27 with TRBJ1-1; D is unclear. CDR3 length equals 16 residues. Germline CDR1 MNHEY, CDR2 SMNVEV (reference sequence). The germline V and J ends were trimmed by 1 base and 1 base, with 13 bases remaining between them. Written as DNA, the CDR3 is TGTGCCAGCAGTTTATGGGGTGGGGAGGGGAACACTGAAGCTTTCTTT. Protein product: CASSLWGGEGNTEAFF.

The chain combines TRBV27 with TRBJ1-5; D is ambiguous. Between the trimmed V and J ends, which lost 5 bases and 2 bases, there was a span of 10 bases. This CDR3 spans 14 amino acids. Per germline, CDR1 MNHEY and CDR2 SMNVEV (reference sequence). Here the CDR3 reads CASSRKDGNQPQHF. The CDR3 region has the DNA TGTGCCAGCAGTCGGAAGGACGGCAATCAGCCCCAGCATTTT.

This clonotype was seen ten or more times. The chain uses TRBV6-1 and TRBJ2-1, with D uncertain. Germline V lookup: CDR1 MNHNS, CDR2 SASEGT. The CDR3 spans 13 residues. V was shortened by 6 bases and J by 0 bases, with 6 bases between the two germline ends. CDR3 DNA: TGTGCCAGCAGATCTAGCTCCTACAATGAGCAGTTCTTC. Translating gives CASRSSSYNEQFF.

This clonotype was recorded many times. The rearrangement links TRBV2 to TRBJ2-5; 7 bases map to TRBD2. The trim removed 4 bases at V and 4 bases at J, leaving 9 bases unmatched. The CDR3 is 15 residues long. Germline V lookup: CDR1 SNHLY, CDR2 FYNNEI. The CDR3: CASSVMGGSIETQYF. DNA of the CDR3: TGTGCCAGCAGTGTGATGGGAGGGTCCATAGAGACCCAGTACTTC.

The chain couples TRBV2 to TRBJ2-3; D is possibly TRBD1 or TRBD2 (6 bases each). V dropped 6 bases and J dropped 4 bases, with 26 bases sitting between them. Germline-derived CDR1 and CDR2 are SNHLY and FYNNEI. The length of the CDR3 is 18 residues. As DNA, the CDR3 is TGTGCCAGCAGCGTACCAGGGGTGGGAGGCCTACCGGCAGATACGCAGTATTTT. Amino acids: CASSVPGVGGLPADTQYF.

In the case of this clonotype: One end of the junction does not line up with germline, which may come from a read error. This chain links TRBV7-9 with TRBJ2-7; 8 bases agree with TRBD1. This CDR3 comprises 14 residues. Germline CDR1 and CDR2: SEHNR and FQNEAQ (reference sequence). CDR3 coding DNA: TGCGCCAGCAGCTCACAGGGGGAAACCTACGAGCAGTACTTC. Protein sequence: CASSSQGETYEQYF. The complete variable domain, with remaining parts taken from reference TRBV7-9 and TRBJ2-7, reads DTGVSQNPRHKITKRGQNVTFRCDPISEHNRLYWYRQTLGQGPEFLTYFQNEAQLEKSRLLSDRFSAERPKGSFSTLEIQRTEQGDSAMYLCASSSQGETYEQYFGPGTRLTVT.

There are many counts of this clonotype. The CDR3 coding sequence is TGTGCCATCAGTACTAGATTCTCCTACAATGAGCAGTTCTTC. It translates to CAISTRFSYNEQFF. V gene TRBV10-3 combines with J gene TRBJ2-1; perhaps TRBD2 as D (5 bases). The V end lost 5 bases, the J end lost 0 bases, and 8 bases lay between the germline ends. Germline CDR1 is ENHRY and CDR2 is SYGVKD. The CDR3 has 14 amino acids.

Many counts were recorded for this clonotype. The rearrangement uses TRBV28 and TRBJ2-7, with D hard to call. V was clipped by 8 bases and J by 3 bases, with 14 bases between them. Germline-derived CDR1 and CDR2 are MDHEN and SYDVKM. The CDR3 has 13 amino acids. The chain's CDR3 is CASETPGGYEQYF. The CDR3 DNA reads as TGTGCCAGCGAAACCCCCGGCGGCTACGAGCAGTACTTC.

This clonotype was seen repeatedly, ten times or more. The V gene is TRBV5-5, the J gene TRBJ2-3; 8 bases fit TRBD1. V lost 4 bases, J lost 8 bases, and 9 bases stayed unmatched. Per germline, CDR1 SGHKS and CDR2 YYEKEE (reference sequence). The CDR3 contains 14 residues. The CDR3 bases are TGTGCCAGCAGCACGACAGGGGAGCGTGCTACGCAGTATTTT. As protein: CASSTTGERATQYF.

There are many counts of this clonotype. V usage is TRBV13 and J usage is TRBJ2-7; D may be TRBD2 (6 bases). The CDR3 has 14 residues. Looked up from germline, CDR1 is PRHDT and CDR2 is FYEKMQ (reference sequence). Trimming left V 5 bases short and J 4 bases short, with 15 bases between. The CDR3 is CASSGGVARYEQYF. The CDR3 DNA follows: TGTGCCAGCAGCGGCGGGGTGGCCCGTTACGAGCAGTACTTC.

As concerns this clonotype: This may stem from a read error, because a much larger clone lies one nucleotide away. The genes are TRBV7-8 and TRBJ2-7; possibly TRBD2 for D (5 bases). The CDR3 covers 17 residues. From germline, CDR1 is SGHVS and CDR2 FQNEAQ. CDR3 region: CASSSAFGVLASYGQYF. The DNA of the CDR3 is TGTGCCAGCAGCTCCGCGTTTGGGGTGTTAGCGTCCTACGGGCAGTACTTC.

This clonotype has a count of ten or more. The chain couples TRBV20-1 to TRBJ1-1; TRBD1 matches at 9 bases. The germline V gene has CDR1 DFQATT and CDR2 SNEGSKA (reference sequence). This CDR3 has 12 amino acids. V gave up 5 bases and J gave up 7 bases; unmatched junction bases: 5. The CDR3, as DNA: TGCAGTGCTGGACAGGGGCCCAATGAAGCTTTCTTT. Encoded protein: CSAGQGPNEAFF.

This clonotype was recorded many times. The gene calls are TRBV9 and TRBJ2-1; 12 nucleotides match TRBD2. The germline V gene has CDR1 SGDLS and CDR2 YYNGEE. J was trimmed by 2 bases and V by 4 bases; bases with no gene match: 7. The CDR3 contains 17 residues. The CDR3 sequence: CASSKGLAGPTYNEQFF. The CDR3 DNA reads TGTGCCAGCAGCAAGGGACTAGCGGGTCCGACCTACAATGAGCAGTTCTTC.

The J gene is TRBJ2-5, the V gene TRBV5-1, with TRBD1 matching over 8 bases. The CDR3 extends over 16 amino acids. Germline lookup yields CDR1 SGHRS and CDR2 YFSETQ. J gave up 3 bases and V 0 bases, and 7 bases lay outside the gene matches. The CDR3 is CASSLGPDRAKETQYF. CDR3 sequence (DNA): TGCGCCAGCAGCTTGGGCCCGGACAGGGCAAAAGAGACCCAGTACTTC.

Many counts were recorded for this clonotype. The V call is TRBV18, the J call TRBJ2-3, with a weak D call TRBD1 (5 bases). This CDR3 has 16 amino acids. V lost 3 bases and J 0 bases, leaving 13 bases between the germline ends. The germline V gene encodes CDR1 KGHSH and CDR2 LQKENI. The CDR3 region has the DNA TGTGCCAGCTCACCGAACCAGGGAAGGAGCACAGATACGCAGTATTTT. Amino acid sequence: CASSPNQGRSTDTQYF.